This T cell receptor beta chain emerged from a study of blood T cell repertoires in COVID-19. Background on the study: Sources were T cells, B-cell-depleted T cells, or PBMCs; the material itself was cDNA or gDNA.

The CDR3 contains 17 residues. The germline gives CDR1 MNHEY, CDR2 SVGEGT. The ends lost 2 bases at V and 5 bases at J; junction bases unmatched: 11. Using immunoSEQ multiplex PCR, the repertoire was profiled, and TCRdb retains in-frame clones only, with some absent. The sample carries around 250,000 clones, 80% to 90% recorded once. This clone was picked up one time. Grouping used clinical history reported by participants in a survey and questionnaire. The receptor was derived from a woman aged 40 to 49 who had been exposed to COVID-19. The sequenced sample was PBMCs or T cells enriched from blood (not recorded which). V is TRBV6-2 or TRBV6-3 and J is TRBJ2-3; TRBD2 matches at 9 bases. The CDR3 reads CASSYRFDSGREDTQYF. The CDR3 DNA follows: TGTGCCAGCAGTTACCGCTTTGATAGCGGGAGAGAAGATACGCAGTATTTT.